These 17 T cell receptor beta chains originate from one sample sequenced in a study of T cells in Graves' hyperthyroidism and ophthalmopathy. Amplified regions were TCR beta CDR3 sequences from RNA transcripts. Initially, a first-round RT-PCR of the TCR CDR3 employed the HTBI primer set. Using its own MiXCR run on the multiplex PCR reads, TCRdb lists one record per CDR3 protein. This table holds 530,000 or so distinct CDR3 sequences, around 42% found once. The sample consisted of peripheral blood or thyroid tissue (not recorded which). The receptors were sampled from a woman aged 18-35 years with Graves' hyperthyroidism.

This chain uses TRBV29-1 with TRBJ2-2, with D perhaps TRBD2 (5 bases). The V and J ends lost 7 bases and 1 base respectively, with 7 bases between them. The CDR3 sequence is 12 residues long. From germline, CDR1 is SQVTM and CDR2 ANQGSEA. The CDR3 coding sequence is TGCAGCGCGGAGGTGAACACCGGGGAGCTGTTTTTT. Protein product: CSAEVNTGELFF.

Many counts were recorded for this clonotype. The genes are TRBV12-3 or TRBV12-4 and TRBJ2-7; D remains ambiguous. V dropped 5 bases and J dropped 6 bases, with 11 bases sitting between them. The CDR3 runs to 12 residues. The CDR3 loop is CASSPQLSEQYF. CDR3 coding DNA: TGTGCCAGCAGTCCCCAACTGAGCGAGCAGTACTTC.

DNA of the CDR3: TGTGCCAGTAGTAGTAGACTAGCGGGAGCTGTTGAGACCCAGCATTTT. Translation gives CASSSRLAGAVETQHF. V usage is TRBV19 and J usage is TRBJ1-5, with unresolved D. Germline V CDR1 and CDR2: LNHDA, SQIVND (reference sequence). V gave up 4 bases and J gave up 11 bases, with 24 bases separating them. The CDR3 length is 16 residues.

This clonotype appeared a single time. The chain joins TRBV4-1 to TRBJ2-7; D possibly corresponds to TRBD1 (5 bases). Germline V gene lookup returns CDR1 MGHRA and CDR2 YSYEKL. Between the trimmed V and J ends, which lost 0 bases and 2 bases, there was a span of 14 bases. The CDR3 runs 16 residues. The CDR3 reads CASSQEKGPITYEQYF. The CDR3 DNA sequence: TGCGCCAGCAGCCAAGAAAAGGGGCCCATAACCTACGAGCAGTACTTC.

This clonotype was seen repeatedly, ten times or more. The V gene is TRBV6-1, the J gene TRBJ2-5; 10 bases fit TRBD2. The CDR3 loop spans 15 amino acids. V dropped 4 bases and J dropped 5; count of bases not matched to a gene: 7. Germline assignment: CDR1 MNHNS and CDR2 SASEGT. CDR3 DNA: TGTGCCAGCAGTGGAGCGGGAGCGGGAGGGGAGACCCAGTACTTC. Protein sequence: CASSGAGAGGETQYF.

The chain links TRBV7-8 to TRBJ1-6; a possible D gene is TRBD1 (5 bases). In germline, CDR1 is SGHVS, CDR2 FQNEAQ. There are 15 residues in the CDR3. The germline V and J ends were trimmed by 2 bases and 6 bases, with 11 bases remaining between them. In DNA form, the CDR3 reads TGTGCCAGCAGCTTATCTCGAGACAGTAATTCACCCCTCCACTTT. Translation: CASSLSRDSNSPLHF.

In its sample, this clonotype was seen many times. J is TRBJ1-5 and V is TRBV3-1, with D hard to call. V lost 0 bases, J lost 5 bases, and 8 bases lay in between. The CDR3 has 14 residues. Per the germline V gene, CDR1 is LGHDT and CDR2 is YNNKEL (reference sequence). CDR3 protein: CASSQDGRYQPQHF. For the CDR3, the DNA is TGTGCCAGCAGCCAAGATGGTAGATATCAGCCCCAGCATTTT.

In this sample, this clonotype is large. This sequence joins TRBV7-9 and TRBJ1-2; TRBD1 might be the D (5 bases). This CDR3 is 14 amino acids long. Germline V lookup: CDR1 SEHNR, CDR2 FQNEAQ (reference sequence). The V end was cut by 6 bases, the J end by 3 bases, with 14 bases between. Here the CDR3 reads CASSPPWGDYGYTF. The CDR3 DNA reads TGTGCCAGCAGTCCTCCTTGGGGGGACTATGGCTACACCTTC. Complete variable domain (other parts from reference TRBV7-9 and TRBJ1-2): DTGVSQNPRHKITKRGQNVTFRCDPISEHNRLYWYRQTLGQGPEFLTYFQNEAQLEKSRLLSDRFSAERPKGSFSTLEIQRTEQGDSAMYLCASSPPWGDYGYTFGSGTRLTVV.

Details on this clonotype: This CDR3 fails to terminate in the conserved phenylalanine or tryptophan, so it likely reflects a read error. No DNA is shown, since the ends of the CDR3 on it are uncertain; the CDR3 is the one TCRdb lists. The CDR3 loop reads CASSLTPGVGYTFGS. This chain connects TRBV7-2 to TRBJ2-5. Germline V gene lookup returns CDR1 SGHTA and CDR2 FQGNSA. The CDR3 is 15 residues long, counting both termini.

This clonotype was seen ten or more times. The rearrangement uses TRBV5-1 and TRBJ2-7, with a possible D match to TRBD2 (5 bases). With 4 bases removed from V and 2 bases from J, the gap between germline ends came to 22 bases. This CDR3 has 17 residues. Germline-derived CDR1 and CDR2 are SGHRS and YFSETQ. The CDR3 sequence: CASSLASRSRNPYEQYF. The CDR3 DNA reads TGCGCCAGCAGCCTAGCCTCACGATCTCGCAACCCCTACGAGCAGTACTTC.

This clonotype was seen a few times. The V and J genes are TRBV12-5 and TRBJ2-2, with unresolved D. Trimming left V 0 bases short and J 7 bases short, with 6 bases between. Germline CDR1 reads LGHNT; CDR2 reads FRNRAP. The CDR3 extends over 13 amino acids. This chain's CDR3 is CASGLVALGELFF. CDR3 DNA: TGTGCTAGTGGTTTGGTAGCCCTCGGGGAGCTGTTTTTT. The whole variable domain, filled in from reference TRBV12-5 and TRBJ2-2, reads DARVTQTPRHKVTEMGQEVTMRCQPILGHNTVFWYRQTMMQGLELLAYFRNRAPLDDSGMPKDRFSAEMPDATLATLKIQPSEPRDSAVYFCASGLVALGELFFGEGSRLTVL.

This clonotype was found many times. The CDR3 spells CAISESVRSYGYTF. Written as DNA, the CDR3 is TGTGCCATCAGTGAGTCGGTCAGGAGCTATGGCTACACCTTC. The chain employs TRBV10-3 and TRBJ1-2, with no clear D. The CDR3 spans 14 residues. V gave up 0 bases and J gave up 4 bases, with 9 bases separating them. Germline V gives CDR1 ENHRY, CDR2 SYGVKD.

The chain links TRBV7-2 to TRBJ1-4; D is unresolved. The ends were cut back, 4 bases at V and 11 bases at J, with 5 bases in the middle. This CDR3 region has 10 residues. CDR1 and CDR2 from the germline V gene are SGHTA and FQGNSA. The CDR3, as DNA: TGTGCCAGCAGCTCATCTAAACTGTTTTTT. Residues: CASSSSKLFF.

This clonotype showed up many times. The chain joins TRBV29-1 to TRBJ2-5; tentatively, D is TRBD1 (5 bases). Germline CDR1 and CDR2: SQVTM and ANQGSEA. The CDR3 is 13 residues long. V lost 3 bases and J 5 bases, leaving 13 bases between the germline ends. CDR3 region: CSVDHQGRETQYF. The DNA of the CDR3 is TGCAGCGTTGATCATCAGGGAAGGGAGACCCAGTACTTC.

This clonotype was recorded many times. The chain has TRBV4-1 and TRBJ2-7, with D perhaps matching TRBD1 or TRBD2 (5 bases each). The CDR3 runs 14 residues. Germline V gene lookup returns CDR1 MGHRA and CDR2 YSYEKL. The V end was cut by 6 bases, the J end by 5 bases, with 17 bases between. The CDR3 loop reads CASRPTAGTHEQYF. CDR3 in DNA: TGCGCCAGCAGACCAACGGCAGGGACCCACGAGCAGTACTTC.

There are many counts of this clonotype. This sequence joins TRBV3-1 and TRBJ2-5; D is uncertain. The CDR3 is 13 amino acids. With 1 base removed from V and 1 base from J, the gap between germline ends came to 4 bases. Germline CDR1 reads LGHDT; CDR2 reads YNNKEL (reference sequence). The DNA of the CDR3 is TGTGCCAGCAGCCAAGCCCTCCAAGAGACCCAGTACTTC. It is translated as CASSQALQETQYF.

The V call is TRBV20-1, the J call TRBJ1-4; 9 bases agree with TRBD1. Germline-derived CDR1 and CDR2 are DFQATT and SNEGSKA (reference sequence). CDR3 length equals 13 residues. J gave up 5 bases and V 6 bases, and 4 bases lay outside the gene matches. CDR3 DNA: TGCAGTGCAATCGGGACAGGGAATGAAAAACTGTTTTTT. Protein product: CSAIGTGNEKLFF.